These 6 T cell receptor beta chains were sequenced from one sample in a study of blood T cell repertoires in COVID-19. This table comes from immunoSEQ multiplex PCR, and its TCRdb copy is limited to in-frame clones, with some not included. The table includes roughly 310,000 clones, 90% detected once. Sequenced: peripheral blood. The origin of the receptors is a woman in her twenties or thirties with COVID-19, enrolled during active disease.

This chain joins TRBV30 and TRBJ2-5; 7 positions match TRBD1. The V and J ends lost 8 bases and 6 bases, in that order; junction bases with no gene match: 15. Looked up from germline, CDR1 is GTSNPN and CDR2 is SVGIG (reference sequence). The CDR3 consists of 14 residues. Written as DNA, the CDR3 is TGTGCCCGCTCCATTCATGACAGGGAACAGACCCAGTACTTC. It yields the protein CARSIHDREQTQYF. Full variable domain (missing parts from reference TRBV30 and TRBJ2-5): SQTIHQWPATLVQPVGSPLSLECTVEGTSNPNLYWYRQAAGRGLQLLFYSVGIGQISSEVPQNLSASRPQDRQFILSSKKLLLSDSGFYLCARSIHDREQTQYFGPGTRLLVL.

CDR3 sequence: CAWTAGASYNEQFF. The CDR3 coding sequence is TGTGCCTGGACTGCGGGAGCGTCCTACAATGAGCAGTTCTTC. V gene TRBV30 combines with J gene TRBJ2-1; 7 bases map to TRBD2. The trim removed 4 bases at V and 1 base at J, leaving 4 bases unmatched. Germline V gene sequence: CDR1 GTSNPN, CDR2 SVGIG (reference sequence). The CDR3 spans 14 residues.

This CDR3 reads CATSDFGGVEDTQYF. In DNA, the CDR3 is TGTGCCACCAGTGATTTTGGCGGGGTAGAAGATACGCAGTATTTT. V is TRBV24-1 and J is TRBJ2-3, with D possibly matching TRBD2 (6 bases). Germline V gives CDR1 KGHDR, CDR2 SFDVKD. The CDR3 is made up of 15 amino acids. V gave up 1 base and J gave up 5 bases, with 12 bases separating them.

In its sample, this clone was seen a few times. Other DNA sequences in the same sample also yield this CDR3. The rearrangement uses TRBV2 and TRBJ1-2; D is unclear. Germline CDR1 is SNHLY and CDR2 is FYNNEI. Trimming shortened V by 4 bases and J by 2 bases, and 8 bases separated the two germline ends. The CDR3 sequence is 13 residues long. CDR3 bases: TGTGCCAGCAGTGGGGGAGAGAACTATGGCTACACCTTC. Translation gives CASSGGENYGYTF.

This clone has more than one count but fewer than ten. The gene calls are TRBV11-2 and TRBJ2-2; no firm D call. Deletions cut 1 base from V and 4 bases from J, with 7 bases between. The germline gives CDR1 SGHAT, CDR2 FQNNGV. The CDR3 runs 14 residues. The CDR3 loop is CASSLGALTGELFF. CDR3 coding DNA: TGTGCCAGCAGCTTAGGAGCACTCACCGGGGAGCTGTTTTTT.

The gene calls are TRBV5-4 and TRBJ2-3; perhaps TRBD2 as D (6 bases). The CDR3 runs 13 residues. V was cut by 4 bases and J by 5 bases, with 11 bases left in between. Germline lookup yields CDR1 SGHNT and CDR2 YYREEE (reference sequence). The CDR3: CASSLGLQDTQYF. In DNA form, the CDR3 reads TGTGCCAGCAGCCTGGGACTCCAAGATACGCAGTATTTT.